These T cell receptor beta chains were read from a single sample in a study of blood T cells in healthy people across ages. TCRdb independently ran MiXCR on the 5' RACE reads; one entry per CDR3 protein. The sample carries 920,000 or so distinct CDR3 sequences, 45% recorded once. The sample was blood. The receptor source for this set is a woman aged 60-75 years in good health. Each CDR3 is given with its conserved first and last residue. A D gene is named only where the DNA matches it firmly. Clone size is not always given. Where it is, it says once, few, many or a class for expanded clones.

CDR3: CASSLGPSAYEQYF
DNA: TGTGCCAGCAGCTTAGGGCCTAGTGCCTACGAGCAGTACTTC
J: TRBJ2-7
V: TRBV11-2
size: .
D: .

CDR3: CASRRDGTYEQYF
DNA: TGTGCCAGCAGAAGGGACGGAACCTACGAGCAGTACTTC
J: TRBJ2-7
V: TRBV6-5
size: .
D: .

CDR3: CASSPGLKNIQYF
DNA: TGTGCCAGCAGCCCCGGACTGAAAAACATTCAGTACTTC
J: TRBJ2-4
V: TRBV13
size: .
D: .

CDR3: CASSVEGDRSGEQFF
DNA: TGTGCCAGCAGCGTAGAAGGCGACAGGTCGGGAGAGCAGTTCTTC
J: TRBJ2-1
V: TRBV9
size: .
D: .

CDR3: CAIRPGGGNEQFF
DNA: TGTGCCATCCGACCTGGGGGGGGGAATGAGCAGTTCTTC
J: TRBJ2-1
V: TRBV10-3
size: .
D: TRBD2

CDR3: CSAQGTLLNQPQHF
DNA: TGCAGTGCCCAGGGTACGCTTTTAAACCAGCCCCAGCATTTT
J: TRBJ1-5
V: TRBV20-1
size: .
D: .

CDR3: CASTSAGTRRNYGYTF
DNA: TGTGCCAGTACCAGTGCGGGGACAAGGAGGAACTATGGCTACACCTTC
J: TRBJ1-2
V: TRBV19
size: .
D: .

CDR3: CASRQAWTIHGSREQYF
DNA: TGTGCCAGCAGGCAGGCCTGGACTATTCACGGGAGTAGGGAGCAGTACTTC
J: TRBJ2-5
V: TRBV27
size: few
D: .

CDR3: CASSVTGLADYEQYF
DNA: TGTGCCAGCAGCGTAACGGGACTAGCAGACTACGAGCAGTACTTC
J: TRBJ2-7
V: TRBV9
size: few
D: TRBD2

CDR3: CASNQGQWSEQFF
DNA: TGTGCCAGCAACCAGGGGCAATGGAGTGAGCAGTTCTTC
J: TRBJ2-1
V: TRBV2
size: .
D: .

CDR3: CASTPTLGGLPNIQYF
DNA: TGTGCCAGCACCCCTACGCTGGGCGGACTTCCCAACATTCAGTACTTC
J: TRBJ2-4
V: TRBV2
size: .
D: .

CDR3: CASSPRAFRVGRSYEQYF
DNA: TGTGCCAGCTCACCACGAGCATTCCGAGTGGGTAGATCCTACGAGCAGTACTTC
J: TRBJ2-7
V: TRBV18
size: .
D: .

CDR3: CSAMGAQGSPETQYF
DNA: TGCAGTGCTATGGGCGCACAGGGCTCCCCAGAGACCCAGTACTTC
J: TRBJ2-5
V: TRBV20-1
size: few
D: .

CDR3: CASSPETGFYEQYF
DNA: TGTGCCAGCAGCCCGGAGACAGGGTTCTACGAGCAGTACTTC
J: TRBJ2-7
V: TRBV3-1
size: .
D: TRBD1

CDR3: CATSSGRDEQYF
DNA: TGTGCCACCAGCAGCGGTAGGGACGAGCAGTACTTC
J: TRBJ2-7
V: TRBV15
size: few
D: .

CDR3: CASRGGVRNEQFF
DNA: TGTGCCAGCCGAGGAGGGGTCCGTAATGAGCAGTTCTTC
J: TRBJ2-1
V: TRBV9
size: .
D: .

CDR3: CASIQREGRDTQYF
DNA: TGTGCCAGCATTCAGCGGGAGGGCCGAGATACGCAGTATTTT
J: TRBJ2-3
V: TRBV2
size: .
D: TRBD2

CDR3: CATSEQTLPNYGYTF
DNA: TGTGCCACCAGCGAGCAGACTCTCCCCAACTATGGCTACACCTTC
J: TRBJ1-2
V: TRBV15
size: few
D: .

CDR3: CASSLGGGVGEQFF
DNA: TGCGCCAGCAGCTTAGGGGGCGGTGTAGGTGAGCAGTTCTTC
J: TRBJ2-1
V: TRBV5-1
size: .
D: TRBD1

CDR3: CASSRPPPGPGNEQYF
DNA: TGTGCCAGCAGCCGACCCCCACCGGGGCCGGGCAATGAGCAGTACTTC
J: TRBJ2-5
V: TRBV11-2
size: .
D: .

CDR3: CATSDPSTGREGYTF
DNA: TGTGCCACCAGTGATCCATCGACAGGGCGTGAGGGCTACACCTTC
J: TRBJ1-2
V: TRBV24-1
size: many
D: TRBD1

CDR3: CSAREQSDYGYTF
DNA: TGCAGTGCTAGAGAACAGTCTGACTATGGCTACACCTTC
J: TRBJ1-2
V: TRBV20-1
size: few
D: .

CDR3: CSAPILAGGREQYF
DNA: TGCAGTGCGCCTATACTAGCGGGAGGACGCGAGCAGTACTTC
J: TRBJ2-7
V: TRBV20-1
size: .
D: TRBD2

CDR3: CSAGRLAGNNEQYF
DNA: TGCAGCGCTGGGAGACTAGCGGGGAACAATGAGCAGTACTTC
J: TRBJ2-5
V: TRBV29-1
size: .
D: TRBD2

CDR3: CASSPQGWTNEKLFF
DNA: TGTGCCAGCTCACCACAGGGATGGACTAATGAAAAACTGTTTTTT
J: TRBJ1-4
V: TRBV18
size: .
D: .

CDR3: CSVNRDATYEQYF
DNA: TGCAGTGTCAACAGGGATGCGACCTACGAGCAGTACTTC
J: TRBJ2-7
V: TRBV20-1
size: few
D: .